Only one count was recorded for the clone carrying this T cell receptor beta chain. The germline V and J ends were trimmed by 5 bases and 1 base, with 11 bases remaining between them. The length of the CDR3 is 14 residues. The germline V gene encodes CDR1 MNHEY and CDR2 SMNVEV (reference sequence). The repertoire was sequenced with immunoSEQ multiplex PCR; TCRdb's copy has only in-frame clones and lacks some. The sample carries about 26,000 clones, around 86% recorded once. The sample originates from a study of PD-1 blockade in classical Hodgkin lymphoma. All patients experienced relapse after autologous stem cell transplantation, and brentuximab vedotin exposure was variable.

Sequences were derived from peripheral blood mononuclear cells (PBMCs), sampled at baseline. The TCR was taken from a human donor with classical Hodgkin lymphoma. The rearrangement links TRBV27 to TRBJ1-1; D gene unclear. The CDR3 sequence: CASSGQYRNTEAFF. The CDR3 coding sequence is TGTGCCAGCAGTGGCCAGTACCGGAACACTGAAGCTTTCTTT.